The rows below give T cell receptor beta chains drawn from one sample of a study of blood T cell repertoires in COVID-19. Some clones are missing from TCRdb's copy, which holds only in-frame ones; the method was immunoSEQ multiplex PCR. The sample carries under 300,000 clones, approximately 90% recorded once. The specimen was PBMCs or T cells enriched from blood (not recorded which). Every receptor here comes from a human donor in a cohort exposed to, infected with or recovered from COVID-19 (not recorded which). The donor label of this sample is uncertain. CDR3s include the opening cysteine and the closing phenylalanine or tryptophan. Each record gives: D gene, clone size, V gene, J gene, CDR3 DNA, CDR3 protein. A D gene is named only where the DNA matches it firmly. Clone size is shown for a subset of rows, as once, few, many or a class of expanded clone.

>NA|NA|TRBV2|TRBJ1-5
TGTGCCAGCAGTGAAGCAGCGGGCCAGCCCCAGCATTTT
CASSEAAGQPQHF
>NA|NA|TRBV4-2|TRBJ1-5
TGTGCCAGCAGCCAAGGAGGCAATCAGCCCCAGCATTTT
CASSQGGNQPQHF
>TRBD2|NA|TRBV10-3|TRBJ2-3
TGTGCCATCAGTGGTGGACTAGCGGGGGGAGTAGCAGATACGCAGTATTTT
CAISGGLAGGVADTQYF
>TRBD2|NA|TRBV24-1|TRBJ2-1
TGTGCCACCAGTGACACATCGGGACTAGGGGGCAATGAGCAGTTCTTC
CATSDTSGLGGNEQFF
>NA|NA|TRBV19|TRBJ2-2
TGTGCCAGTAGTATCAGGGGTCCAGGGAACACCGGGGAGCTGTTTTTT
CASSIRGPGNTGELFF
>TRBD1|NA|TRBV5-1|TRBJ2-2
TGCGCCAGCAGTCAGGGGACAGTGAACACCGGGGAGCTGTTTTTT
CASSQGTVNTGELFF
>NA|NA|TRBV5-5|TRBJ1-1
TGTGCCAGCAGCCAAATCCCAGAGAACACTGAAGCTTTCTTT
CASSQIPENTEAFF
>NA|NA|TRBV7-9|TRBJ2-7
TGTGCCAGCAGCTTAAGATCATACGGGTCGGGGGAATACGAGCAGTACTTC
CASSLRSYGSGEYEQYF
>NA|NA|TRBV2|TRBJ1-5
TGTGCCAGCAGTCAAGACTCTCATCAGCCCCAGCATTTT
CASSQDSHQPQHF
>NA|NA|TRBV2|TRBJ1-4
TGTGCCAGCAGTGAATCCGCGGGGAATGAAAAACTGTTTTTT
CASSESAGNEKLFF
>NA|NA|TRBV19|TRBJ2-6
TGTGCCAGTAGTATTCATATAGGGGCCGGCTCTGGGGCCAACGTCCTGACTTTC
CASSIHIGAGSGANVLTF
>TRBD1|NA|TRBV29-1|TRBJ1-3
TGCAGCGTTGAAGATCCTGGGACAGCAGCTGGAAACACCATATATTTT
CSVEDPGTAAGNTIYF
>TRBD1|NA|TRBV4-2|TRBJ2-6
TGTGCCAGCAGCCCCAGGGGGCGGGACCGCTCTGGGGCCAACGTCCTGACTTTC
CASSPRGRDRSGANVLTF
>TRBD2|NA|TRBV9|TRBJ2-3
TGTGCCAGCAGCGTAGATACTAGCGGGGGGGCTTTGGATACGCAGTATTTT
CASSVDTSGGALDTQYF
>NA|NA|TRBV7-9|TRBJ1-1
TGTGCCAGCAGCTCGTCCGCGGGGGAAGCTTTCTTT
CASSSSAGEAFF
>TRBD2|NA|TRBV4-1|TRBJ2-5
TGCGCCAGCAGCCAGCCGACTAGCGGGGATCAAGAGACCCAGTACTTC
CASSQPTSGDQETQYF
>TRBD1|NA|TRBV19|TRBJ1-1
TGTGCCAGTAGATGGGGGACAGGGCAGGGAACTGAAGCTTTCTTT
CASRWGTGQGTEAFF
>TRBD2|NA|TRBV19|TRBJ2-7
TGTGCCAGTAGTTCCTGGGGTAGCGGGGACGAGCAGTACTTC
CASSSWGSGDEQYF
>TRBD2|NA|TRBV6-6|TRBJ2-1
TGTGCCAGCATCTACTATTCGGGGACTAGCGGGGGCCTAGGAGACTCCTACAATGAGCAGTTCTTC
CASIYYSGTSGGLGDSYNEQFF
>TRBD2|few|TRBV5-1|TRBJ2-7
TGCGCCAGCAGCCCTGCCGCAGCGGGGGGTTACGAGCAGTACTTC
CASSPAAAGGYEQYF
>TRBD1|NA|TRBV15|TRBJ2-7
TGTGCCACCAGCCTAGACAGGGGATGGGAGCAGTACTTC
CATSLDRGWEQYF
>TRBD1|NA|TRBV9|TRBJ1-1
TGTGCCAGCAGCCCGAGATCGGGGACAGGGCCATATGAAGCTTTCTTT
CASSPRSGTGPYEAFF
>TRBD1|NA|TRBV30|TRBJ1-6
TGTGCCTGGAGTGTCCTAGGGGGCGCATCACCCCTCCACTTT
CAWSVLGGASPLHF
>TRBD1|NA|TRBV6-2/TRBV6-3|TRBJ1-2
TGTGCCAGCAGTGACGGGACAGTGAGGGGCTACACCTTC
CASSDGTVRGYTF
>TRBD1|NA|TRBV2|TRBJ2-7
TGTGCACGGCGGGGACAGGGGTCCGAGCAGTACTTC
CARRGQGSEQYF
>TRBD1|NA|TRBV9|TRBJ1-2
TGTGCCAGCAGCGATCCTACAGGGGGCCTTGGCTACACCTTC
CASSDPTGGLGYTF
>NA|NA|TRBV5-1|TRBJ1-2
TGCGCCAGCAGCTTGTCCGGGACATCCTATGGCTACACCTTC
CASSLSGTSYGYTF
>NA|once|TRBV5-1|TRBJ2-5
TGCGCCAGCAGCCTCAGGGAAGAAGAGACCCAGTACTTC
CASSLREEETQYF
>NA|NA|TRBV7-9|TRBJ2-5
TGTGCCAGCAGCTTAGGGCAGCCGGGGGAGACCCAGTACTTC
CASSLGQPGETQYF
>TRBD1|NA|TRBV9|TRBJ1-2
TGTGCCAGCAGCCTAGACGGGGGACAGGGGTACTATGGCTACACCTTC
CASSLDGGQGYYGYTF
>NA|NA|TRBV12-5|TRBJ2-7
TGTGCTAGTGGTGACGGGATCAACGACTACGAGCAGTACTTC
CASGDGINDYEQYF
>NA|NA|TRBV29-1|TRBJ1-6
TGCAGCGTTGGAGACCCGAATTCACCCCTCCACTTT
CSVGDPNSPLHF
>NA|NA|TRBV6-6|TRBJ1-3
TGTGCCAGCAGCCCCATAGGGGGTGGAAACACCATATATTTT
CASSPIGGGNTIYF
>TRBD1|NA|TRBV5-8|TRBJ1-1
TGTGCCAGCAGCCCTAGGACAGGGGAAGCTTTCTTT
CASSPRTGEAFF
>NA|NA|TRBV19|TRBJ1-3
TGTGCCAGTGAACAGGGCTCTGGAAACACCATATATTTT
CASEQGSGNTIYF
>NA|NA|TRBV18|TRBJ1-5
TGTGCCAGCTCACCACTTGATGGGGCTCAGCCCCAGCATTTT
CASSPLDGAQPQHF
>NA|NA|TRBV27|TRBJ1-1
TGTGCCAGCAAAACAGGGAGCACTGAAGCTTTCTTT
CASKTGSTEAFF
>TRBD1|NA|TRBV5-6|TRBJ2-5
TGTGCCAGCAGCTTGATTATGGGGACAGGGGAGACCCAGTACTTC
CASSLIMGTGETQYF
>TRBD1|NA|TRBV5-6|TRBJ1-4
TGTGCCAGCAGCAGGACAGGGCCAACTAATGAAAAACTGTTTTTT
CASSRTGPTNEKLFF
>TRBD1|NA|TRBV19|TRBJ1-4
TGTGCCAGTTCGACAGGGGGCATCGTTGTTAATGAAAAACTGTTTTTT
CASSTGGIVVNEKLFF
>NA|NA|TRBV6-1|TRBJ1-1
TGTGCCAGCAGTGAAGTTGGGAGGGGAGCTTTCTTT
CASSEVGRGAFF
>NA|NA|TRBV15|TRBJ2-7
TGTGCCACCAGCAGAGGTGGAGGGACTCGCCACGAGCAGTACTTC
CATSRGGGTRHEQYF
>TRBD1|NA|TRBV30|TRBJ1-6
TGTGCCTGGAGCCAGACAGGGATCCAATCACCCCTCCACTTT
CAWSQTGIQSPLHF
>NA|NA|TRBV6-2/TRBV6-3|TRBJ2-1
TGTGCCAGCAGTTGGTTCCTAGCCGGGGATGAGCAGTTCTTC
CASSWFLAGDEQFF
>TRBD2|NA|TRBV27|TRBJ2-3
TGTGCCAGCAGACGTCATGAGGGAGGGCAGGGAACGCAGTATTTT
CASRRHEGGQGTQYF
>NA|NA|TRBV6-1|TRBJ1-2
TGTGCCAGCAGTGAGGATTACAGGCCTTTCTCCTTC
CASSEDYRPFSF
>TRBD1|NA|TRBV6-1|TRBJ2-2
TGTGCCAGCAGTGCACCAGGGGGCGCGGTCGCCGGGGAGCTGTTTTTT
CASSAPGGAVAGELFF
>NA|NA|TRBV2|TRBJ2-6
TGTGCCAGCAGTGAGGCCTTCTCTGGGGCCAACGTCCTGACTTTC
CASSEAFSGANVLTF
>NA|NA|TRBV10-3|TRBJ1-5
TGTGCCATCAGTGTAGAGAGCTATCAGCCCCAGCATTTT
CAISVESYQPQHF
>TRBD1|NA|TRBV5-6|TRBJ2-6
TGTGCCAGCAGCTCACAGGGGGCTGGGGCCAACGTCCTGACTTTC
CASSSQGAGANVLTF